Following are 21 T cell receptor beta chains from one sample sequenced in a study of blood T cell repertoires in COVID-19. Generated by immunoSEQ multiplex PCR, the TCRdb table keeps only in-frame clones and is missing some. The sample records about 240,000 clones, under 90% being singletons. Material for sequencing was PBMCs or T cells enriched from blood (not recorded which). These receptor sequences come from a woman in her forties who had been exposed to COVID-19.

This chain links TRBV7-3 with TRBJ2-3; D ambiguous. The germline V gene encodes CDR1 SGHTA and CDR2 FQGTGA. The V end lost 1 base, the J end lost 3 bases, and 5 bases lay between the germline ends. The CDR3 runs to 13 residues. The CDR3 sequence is CASSLRLTDTQYF. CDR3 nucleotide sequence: TGTGCCAGCAGCTTAAGGCTTACAGATACGCAGTATTTT. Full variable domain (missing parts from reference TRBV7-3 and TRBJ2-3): GAGVSQTPSNKVTEKGKYVELRCDPISGHTALYWYRQSLGQGPEFLIYFQGTGAADDSGLPNDRFFAVRPEGSVSTLKIQRTERGDSAVYLCASSLRLTDTQYFGPGTRLTVL.

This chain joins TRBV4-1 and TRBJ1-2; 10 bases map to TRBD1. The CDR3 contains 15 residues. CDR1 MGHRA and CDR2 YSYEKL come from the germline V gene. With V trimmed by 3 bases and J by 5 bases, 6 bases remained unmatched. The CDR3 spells CASSQDRDRGYGYTF. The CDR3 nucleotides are TGCGCCAGCAGCCAGGACCGGGACAGGGGTTATGGCTACACCTTC.

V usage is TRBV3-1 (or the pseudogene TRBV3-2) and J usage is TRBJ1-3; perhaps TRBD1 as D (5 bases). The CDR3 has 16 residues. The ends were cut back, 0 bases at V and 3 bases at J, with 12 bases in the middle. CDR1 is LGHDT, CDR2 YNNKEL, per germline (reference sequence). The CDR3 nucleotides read TGTGCCAGCAGCCAAGATAGGGGTCCTGGTGGAAACACCATATATTTT. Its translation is CASSQDRGPGGNTIYF.

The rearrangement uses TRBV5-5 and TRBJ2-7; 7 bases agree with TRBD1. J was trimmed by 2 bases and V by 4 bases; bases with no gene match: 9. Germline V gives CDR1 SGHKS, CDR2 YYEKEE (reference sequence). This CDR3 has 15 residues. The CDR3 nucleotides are TGTGCCAGCAGCCTGGGACAGACCACCGCCTACGAGCAGTACTTC. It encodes CASSLGQTTAYEQYF. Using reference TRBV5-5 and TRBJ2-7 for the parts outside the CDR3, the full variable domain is DAGVTQSPTHLIKTRGQQVTLRCSPISGHKSVSWYQQVLGQGPQFIFQYYEKEERGRGNFPDRFSARQFPNYSSELNVNALLLGDSALYLCASSLGQTTAYEQYFGPGTRLTVT.

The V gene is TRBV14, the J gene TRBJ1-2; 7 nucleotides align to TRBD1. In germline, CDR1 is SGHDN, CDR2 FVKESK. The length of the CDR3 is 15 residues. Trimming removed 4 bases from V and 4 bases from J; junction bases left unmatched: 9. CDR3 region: CASSLNSGTAYGYTF. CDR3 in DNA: TGTGCCAGCAGCCTCAATTCCGGGACAGCCTATGGCTACACCTTC.

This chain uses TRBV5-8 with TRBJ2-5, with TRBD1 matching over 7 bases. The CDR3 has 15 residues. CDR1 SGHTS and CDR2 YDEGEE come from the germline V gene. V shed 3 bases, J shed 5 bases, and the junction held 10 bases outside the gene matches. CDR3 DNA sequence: TGTGCCAGCAGCTGGGGGACAGCAAAGAGGGAGACCCAGTACTTC. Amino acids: CASSWGTAKRETQYF.

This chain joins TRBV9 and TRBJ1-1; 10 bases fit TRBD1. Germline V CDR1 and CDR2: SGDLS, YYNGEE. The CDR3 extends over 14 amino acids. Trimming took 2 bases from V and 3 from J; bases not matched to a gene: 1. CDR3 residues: CASSVGQGDTEAFF. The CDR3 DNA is TGTGCCAGCAGCGTTGGACAGGGGGACACTGAAGCTTTCTTT.

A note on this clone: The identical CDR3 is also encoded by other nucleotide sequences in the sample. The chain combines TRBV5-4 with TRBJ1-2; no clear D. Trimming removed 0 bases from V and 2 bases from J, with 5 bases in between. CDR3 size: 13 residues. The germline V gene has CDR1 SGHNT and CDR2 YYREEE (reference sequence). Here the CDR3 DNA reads TGTGCCAGCAGCTTGGACAGCAACTATGGCTACACCTTC. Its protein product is CASSLDSNYGYTF.

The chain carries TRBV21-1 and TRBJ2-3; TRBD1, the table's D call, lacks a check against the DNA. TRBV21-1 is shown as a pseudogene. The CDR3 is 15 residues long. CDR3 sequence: CASSKDGTGTDTQYF. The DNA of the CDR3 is TGTGCCAGCAGCAAAGATGGGACAGGCACAGATACGCAGTATTTT.

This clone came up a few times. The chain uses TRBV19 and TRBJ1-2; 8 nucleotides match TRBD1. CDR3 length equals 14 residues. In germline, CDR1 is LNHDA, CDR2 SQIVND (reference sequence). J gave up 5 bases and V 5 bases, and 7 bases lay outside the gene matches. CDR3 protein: CASSVYRGDYGYTF. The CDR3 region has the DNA TGTGCCAGTAGTGTATACAGGGGGGATTATGGCTACACCTTC.

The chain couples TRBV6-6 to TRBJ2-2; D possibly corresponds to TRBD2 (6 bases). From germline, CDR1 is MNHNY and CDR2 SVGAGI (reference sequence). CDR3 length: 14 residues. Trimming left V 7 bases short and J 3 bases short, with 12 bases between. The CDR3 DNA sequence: TGTGCCAGCAACCCCAGCGGGCACACCGGGGAGCTGTTTTTT. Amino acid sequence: CASNPSGHTGELFF.

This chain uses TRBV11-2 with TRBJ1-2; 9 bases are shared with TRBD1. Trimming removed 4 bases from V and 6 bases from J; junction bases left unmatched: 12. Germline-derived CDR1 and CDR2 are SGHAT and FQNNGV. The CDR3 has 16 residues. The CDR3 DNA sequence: TGTGCCAGCAGCTACGAACCCGGGACAGGGTTAGATGGCTACACCTTC. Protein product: CASSYEPGTGLDGYTF.

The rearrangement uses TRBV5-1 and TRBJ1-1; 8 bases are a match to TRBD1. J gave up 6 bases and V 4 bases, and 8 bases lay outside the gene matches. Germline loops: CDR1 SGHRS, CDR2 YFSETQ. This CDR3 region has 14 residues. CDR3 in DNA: TGCGCCAGCAGCCCCGACAGGGGTCGTTCTGAAGCTTTCTTT. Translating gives CASSPDRGRSEAFF.

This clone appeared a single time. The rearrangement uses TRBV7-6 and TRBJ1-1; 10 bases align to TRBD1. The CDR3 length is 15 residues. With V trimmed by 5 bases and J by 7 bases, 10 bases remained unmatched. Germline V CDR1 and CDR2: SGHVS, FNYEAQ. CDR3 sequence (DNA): TGTGCCAGCAGCCCGTTGGACAGGGGGGGAGTTGAAGCTTTCTTT. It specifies CASSPLDRGGVEAFF.

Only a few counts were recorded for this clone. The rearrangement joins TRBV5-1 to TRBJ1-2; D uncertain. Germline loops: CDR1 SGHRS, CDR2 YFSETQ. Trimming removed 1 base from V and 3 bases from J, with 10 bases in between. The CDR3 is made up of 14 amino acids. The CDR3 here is CASSLFSSDYGYTF. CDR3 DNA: TGCGCCAGCAGCTTGTTTTCGTCCGACTATGGCTACACCTTC.

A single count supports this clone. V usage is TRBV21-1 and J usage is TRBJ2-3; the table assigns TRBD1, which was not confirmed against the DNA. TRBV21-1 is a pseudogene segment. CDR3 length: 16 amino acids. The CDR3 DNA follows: TGTGCCAGCAGTGAGAAGGGGACAGGGGGAACAGATACGCAGTATTTT. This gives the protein CASSEKGTGGTDTQYF.

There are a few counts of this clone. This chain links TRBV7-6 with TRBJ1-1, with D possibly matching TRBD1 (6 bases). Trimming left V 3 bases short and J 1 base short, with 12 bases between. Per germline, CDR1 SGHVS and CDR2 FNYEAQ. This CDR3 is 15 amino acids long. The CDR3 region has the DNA TGTGCCAGCAGCTTCACTTTGGGGGCGAACACTGAAGCTTTCTTT. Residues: CASSFTLGANTEAFF.

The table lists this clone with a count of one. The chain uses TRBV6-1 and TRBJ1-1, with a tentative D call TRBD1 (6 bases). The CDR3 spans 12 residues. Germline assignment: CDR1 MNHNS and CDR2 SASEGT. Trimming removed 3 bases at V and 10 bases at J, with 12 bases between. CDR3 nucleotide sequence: TGTGCCAGCAGTGAGAAGGGACACGGAGCTTTCTTT. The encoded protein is CASSEKGHGAFF.

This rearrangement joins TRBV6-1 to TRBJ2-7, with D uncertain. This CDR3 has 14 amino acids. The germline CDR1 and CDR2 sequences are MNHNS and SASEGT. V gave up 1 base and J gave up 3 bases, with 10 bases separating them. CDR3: CASSEGFTIYEQYF. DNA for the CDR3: TGTGCCAGCAGTGAAGGGTTTACTATCTACGAGCAGTACTTC.

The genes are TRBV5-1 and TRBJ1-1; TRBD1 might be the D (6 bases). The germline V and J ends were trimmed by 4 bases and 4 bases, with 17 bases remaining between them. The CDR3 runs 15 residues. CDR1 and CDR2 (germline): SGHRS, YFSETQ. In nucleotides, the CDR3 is TGCGCCAGCAGCCCAATGGGGGGGCGGATCACTGAAGCTTTCTTT. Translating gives CASSPMGGRITEAFF.

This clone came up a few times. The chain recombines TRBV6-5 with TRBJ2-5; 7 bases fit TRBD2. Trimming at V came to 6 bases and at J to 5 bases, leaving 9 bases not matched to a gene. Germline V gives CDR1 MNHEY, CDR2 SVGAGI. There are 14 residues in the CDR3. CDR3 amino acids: CASRLGSGVETQYF. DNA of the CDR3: TGTGCCAGCAGGCTGGGCAGCGGGGTTGAGACCCAGTACTTC.